This passage covers 11 T cell receptor beta chains from one sample sequenced in a study of blood T cells in healthy people across ages. The second PCR ran roughly 6 to 11 cycles with a sample-barcoded 5' primer and J-beta primers. TCRdb recomputed calls from the 5' RACE reads with MiXCR, one row per CDR3 protein. The table lists roughly 900,000 distinct CDR3 sequences, more than 25% of them singletons. Sequenced sample: blood. These receptors were obtained from an elderly woman in good health.

This chain joins TRBV4-3 and TRBJ1-4; tentative D call: TRBD1 (5 bases). There are 15 residues in the CDR3. The germline V gene encodes CDR1 LGHNA and CDR2 YSLEER. V dropped 4 bases and J dropped 6 bases, with 15 bases sitting between them. For the CDR3, the DNA is TGCGCCAGCAGCCCAACGGGGGTTTTTGATGAAAAACTGTTTTTT. Translating gives CASSPTGVFDEKLFF.

This chain connects TRBV5-1 to TRBJ1-1; D remains unclear. The CDR3 covers 15 residues. V was trimmed by 6 bases and J by 3 bases, leaving 18 bases between them. Germline V gene sequence: CDR1 SGHRS, CDR2 YFSETQ. CDR3 sequence (DNA): TGCGCCAGCAACTCATCCGGGCCGGGCCACACTGAAGCTTTCTTT. This translates into CASNSSGPGHTEAFF.

In its sample, this clonotype was seen many times. The chain couples TRBV6-2 or TRBV6-3 to TRBJ2-7; TRBD1 is a possible D gene (5 bases). V shed 0 bases and J shed 1 base, with 13 bases lying between them. Germline lookup yields CDR1 MNHEY and CDR2 SVGEGT. The CDR3 runs to 16 residues. This CDR3 is CASSYSQAASSYEQYF. Written as DNA, the CDR3 is TGTGCCAGCAGTTACTCACAGGCAGCTAGTTCCTACGAGCAGTACTTC.

This clonotype was recorded at least ten times. The V call is TRBV5-1, the J call TRBJ2-6; 10 bases map to TRBD1. The J segment lost 0 bases and the V segment lost 0 bases, leaving 3 bases of the junction unmatched. This CDR3 has 18 amino acids. Looked up from germline, CDR1 is SGHRS and CDR2 is YFSETQ. This CDR3 reads CASSLAWTGGSGANVLTF. The CDR3 DNA sequence: TGCGCCAGCAGCTTGGCCTGGACAGGGGGCTCTGGGGCCAACGTCCTGACTTTC.

In this sample, this clonotype turned up many times. V and J are TRBV6-2 or TRBV6-3 and TRBJ2-7; 8 nucleotides agree with TRBD2. The V segment lost 7 bases and the J segment 3 bases; nucleotides outside the gene matches: 11. Germline V gene data show CDR1 as MNHEY and CDR2 as SVGEGT. There are 15 residues in the CDR3. CDR3 region: CASIVGGGPSYEQYF. DNA of the CDR3: TGTGCCAGCATTGTTGGCGGGGGGCCGAGCTACGAGCAGTACTTC.

The chain's CDR3 is CASSWEISLQPQHF. Written as DNA, the CDR3 is TGTGCCAGCAGCTGGGAAATTTCACTTCAGCCCCAGCATTTT. V is TRBV7-2 and J is TRBJ1-5; D gene unclear. The CDR3 totals 14 residues. CDR1 and CDR2 (germline): SGHTA, FQGNSA. Trimming shortened V by 4 bases and J by 6 bases, and 13 bases separated the two germline ends.

Many counts were recorded for this clonotype. The CDR3 loop is CASSNRGSGGYTF. The CDR3 DNA reads as TGTGCCAGCAGCAACCGGGGCTCAGGCGGCTACACCTTC. The genes are TRBV3-1 and TRBJ1-2; maybe TRBD1 (5 bases). The CDR3 extends over 13 amino acids. CDR1 is LGHDT, CDR2 YNNKEL, per germline (reference sequence). Trimming pared 5 bases from V and 8 bases from J, leaving 15 bases between.

This clonotype occurred many times. J is TRBJ2-1 and V is TRBV18, with 13 bases identical to TRBD2. The ends lost 4 bases at V and 0 bases at J; junction bases unmatched: 6. Germline CDR1 KGHSH, CDR2 LQKENI. CDR3 length: 18 residues. The CDR3 DNA follows: TGTGCCAGCTCACTTGGACTAGCGGGGGCTTCCTCCTACAATGAGCAGTTCTTC. Amino acid sequence: CASSLGLAGASSYNEQFF. Complete variable domain (other parts from reference TRBV18 and TRBJ2-1): NAGVMQNPRHLVRRRGQEARLRCSPMKGHSHVYWYRQLPEEGLKFMVYLQKENIIDESGMPKERFSAEFPKEGPSILRIQQVVRGDSAAYFCASSLGLAGASSYNEQFFGPGTRLTVL.

This clonotype was counted many times. The chain joins TRBV20-1 to TRBJ1-2; TRBD1 matches at 7 bases. This CDR3 has 12 residues. Germline CDR1 and CDR2: DFQATT and SNEGSKA (reference sequence). This CDR3 reads CSEATGNYGYTF. The CDR3, as DNA: TGCAGCGAAGCGACAGGGAACTATGGCTACACCTTC.

This clonotype has just a few counts. A much larger clone differs from this one at a single base, so this may be a read error. The chain links TRBV9 to TRBJ2-7, with TRBD2 matching 13 bases. The ends lost 3 bases at V and 10 bases at J; junction bases unmatched: 19. The germline gives CDR1 SGDLS, CDR2 YYNGEE. CDR3 length equals 18 residues. The CDR3 loop is CASSGTSGGKILQEAQYF. The CDR3 DNA is TGTGCCAGCAGCGGGACTAGCGGGGGTAAAATACTCCAAGAGGCCCAGTACTTC. The variable domain in full, completed from reference TRBV9 and TRBJ2-7, reads DSGVTQTPKHLITATGQRVTLRCSPRSGDLSVYWYQQSLDQGLQFLIQYYNGEERAKGNILERFSAQQFPDLHSELNLSSLELGDSALYFCASSGTSGGKILQEAQYFGPGTRLTVT.

This clonotype occurred a few times. J is TRBJ1-1 and V is TRBV28, with 10 bases lining up with TRBD1. The CDR3 covers 15 residues. The J segment lost 3 bases and the V segment lost 6 bases, leaving 7 bases of the junction unmatched. Germline V lookup: CDR1 MDHEN, CDR2 SYDVKM. CDR3 nucleotide sequence: TGTGCCAGCAGACAGGACAGGGGGGGATACACTGAAGCTTTCTTT. Its translation is CASRQDRGGYTEAFF.